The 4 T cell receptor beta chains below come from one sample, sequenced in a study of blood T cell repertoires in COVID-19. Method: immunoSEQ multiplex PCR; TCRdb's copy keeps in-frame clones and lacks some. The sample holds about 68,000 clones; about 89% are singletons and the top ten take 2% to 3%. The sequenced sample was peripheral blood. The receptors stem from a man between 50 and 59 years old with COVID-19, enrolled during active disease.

The CDR3 sequence is CASSLRGSNQPQHF. In nucleotides, the CDR3 is TGTGCCAGCAGTTTAAGGGGGAGCAATCAGCCCCAGCATTTT. This chain joins TRBV28 and TRBJ1-5; D is possibly TRBD1 (6 bases). Germline CDR1 is MDHEN and CDR2 is SYDVKM. Trimming pared 2 bases from V and 1 base from J, leaving 6 bases between. The length of the CDR3 is 14 residues.

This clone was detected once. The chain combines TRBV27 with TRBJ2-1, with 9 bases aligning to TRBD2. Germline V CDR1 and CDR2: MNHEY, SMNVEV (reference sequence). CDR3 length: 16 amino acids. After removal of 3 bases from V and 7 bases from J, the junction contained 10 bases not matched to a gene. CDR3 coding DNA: TGTGCCAGCAGTTTGACTAGCGGCGCCTCTAGAAATGAGCAGTTCTTC. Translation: CASSLTSGASRNEQFF.

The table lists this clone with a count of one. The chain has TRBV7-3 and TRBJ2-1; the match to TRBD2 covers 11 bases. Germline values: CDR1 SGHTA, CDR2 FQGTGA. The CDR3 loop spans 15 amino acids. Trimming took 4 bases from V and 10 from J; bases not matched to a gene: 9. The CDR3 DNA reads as TGTGCCAGCAGCTCCCCTTTTAGCGGGAGGGGCGAGCAGTTCTTC. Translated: CASSSPFSGRGEQFF.

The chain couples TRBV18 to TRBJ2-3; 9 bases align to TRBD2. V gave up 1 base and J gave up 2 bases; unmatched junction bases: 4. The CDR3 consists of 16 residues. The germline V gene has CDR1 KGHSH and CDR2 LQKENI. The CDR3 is CASSPRLAGLTDTQYF. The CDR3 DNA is TGTGCCAGCTCACCACGGCTAGCGGGACTCACAGATACGCAGTATTTT.